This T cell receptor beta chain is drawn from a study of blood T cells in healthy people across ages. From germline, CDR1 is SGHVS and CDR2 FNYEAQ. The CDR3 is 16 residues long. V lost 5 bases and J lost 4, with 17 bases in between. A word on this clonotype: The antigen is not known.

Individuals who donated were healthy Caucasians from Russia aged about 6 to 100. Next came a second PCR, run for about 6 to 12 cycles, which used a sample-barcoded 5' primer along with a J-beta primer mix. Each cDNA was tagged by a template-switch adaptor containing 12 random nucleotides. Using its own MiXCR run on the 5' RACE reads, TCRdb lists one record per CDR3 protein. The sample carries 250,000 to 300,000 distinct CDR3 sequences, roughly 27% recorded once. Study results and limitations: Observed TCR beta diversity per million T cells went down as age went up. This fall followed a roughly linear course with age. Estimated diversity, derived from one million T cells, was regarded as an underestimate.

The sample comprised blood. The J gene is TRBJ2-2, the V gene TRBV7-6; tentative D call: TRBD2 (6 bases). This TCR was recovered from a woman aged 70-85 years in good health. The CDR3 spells CASSPGLLGSTGELFF. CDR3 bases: TGTGCCAGCAGCCCAGGACTACTTGGGAGCACCGGGGAGCTGTTTTTT.